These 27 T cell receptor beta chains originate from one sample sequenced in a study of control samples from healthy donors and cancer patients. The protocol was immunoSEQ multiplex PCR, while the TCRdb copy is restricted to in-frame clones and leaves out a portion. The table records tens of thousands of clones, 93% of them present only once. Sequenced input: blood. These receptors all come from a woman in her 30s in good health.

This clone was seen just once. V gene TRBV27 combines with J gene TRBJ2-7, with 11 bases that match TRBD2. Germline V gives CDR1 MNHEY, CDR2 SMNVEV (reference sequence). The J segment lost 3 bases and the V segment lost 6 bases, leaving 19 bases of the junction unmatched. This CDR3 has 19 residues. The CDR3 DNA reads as TGTGCCAGCAGGCATATTCGAAAACCGGGACTAGCGGTTAACTACGAGCAGTACTTC. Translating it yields CASRHIRKPGLAVNYEQYF.

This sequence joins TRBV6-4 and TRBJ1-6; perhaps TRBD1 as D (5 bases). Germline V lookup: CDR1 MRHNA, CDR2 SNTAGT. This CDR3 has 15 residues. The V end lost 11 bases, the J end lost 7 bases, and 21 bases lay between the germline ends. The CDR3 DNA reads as TGTGCCCCAAGAGAAGGGGTTCGTGGCAATTCACCCCTCCACTTT. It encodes CAPREGVRGNSPLHF.

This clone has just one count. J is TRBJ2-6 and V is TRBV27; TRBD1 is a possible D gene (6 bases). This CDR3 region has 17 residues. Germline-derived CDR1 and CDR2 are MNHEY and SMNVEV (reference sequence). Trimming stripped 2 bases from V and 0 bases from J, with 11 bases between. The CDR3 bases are TGTGCCAGCAGTTTAAACAGGGCAGTCTCTGGGGCCAACGTCCTGACTTTC. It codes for CASSLNRAVSGANVLTF.

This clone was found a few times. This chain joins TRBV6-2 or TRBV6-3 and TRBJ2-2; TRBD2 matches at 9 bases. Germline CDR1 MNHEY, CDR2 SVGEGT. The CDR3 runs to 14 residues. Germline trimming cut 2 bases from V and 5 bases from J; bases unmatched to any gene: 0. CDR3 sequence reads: CASSYAGGTGELFF. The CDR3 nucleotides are TGTGCCAGCAGTTACGCGGGGGGGACCGGGGAGCTGTTTTTT.

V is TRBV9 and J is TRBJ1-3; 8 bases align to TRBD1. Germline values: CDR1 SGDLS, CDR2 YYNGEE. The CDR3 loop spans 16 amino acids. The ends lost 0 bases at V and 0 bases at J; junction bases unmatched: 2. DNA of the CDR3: TGTGCCAGCAGCGTAGTAGGACAGGGCTCTGGAAACACCATATATTTT. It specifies CASSVVGQGSGNTIYF.

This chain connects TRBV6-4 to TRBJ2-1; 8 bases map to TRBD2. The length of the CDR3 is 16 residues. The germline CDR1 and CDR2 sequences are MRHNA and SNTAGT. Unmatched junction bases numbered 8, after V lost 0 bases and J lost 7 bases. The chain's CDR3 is CASSDSGTSGSNEQFF. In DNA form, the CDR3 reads TGTGCCAGCAGTGACTCGGGAACTAGCGGATCGAATGAGCAGTTCTTC.

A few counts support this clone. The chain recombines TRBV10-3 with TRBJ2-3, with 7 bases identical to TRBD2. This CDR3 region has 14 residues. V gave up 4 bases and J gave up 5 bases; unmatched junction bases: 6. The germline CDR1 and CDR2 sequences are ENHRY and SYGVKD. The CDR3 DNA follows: TGTGCCATCAGTGTGGTGGCTAGCGGAGATACGCAGTATTTT. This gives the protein CAISVVASGDTQYF.

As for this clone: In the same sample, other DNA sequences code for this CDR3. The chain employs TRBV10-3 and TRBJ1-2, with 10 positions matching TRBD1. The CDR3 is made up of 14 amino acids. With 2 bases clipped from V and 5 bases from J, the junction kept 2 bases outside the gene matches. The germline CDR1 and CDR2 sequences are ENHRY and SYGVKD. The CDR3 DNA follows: TGTGCCATCAGTGAGGGACAGGGGGTGTATGGCTACACCTTC. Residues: CAISEGQGVYGYTF.

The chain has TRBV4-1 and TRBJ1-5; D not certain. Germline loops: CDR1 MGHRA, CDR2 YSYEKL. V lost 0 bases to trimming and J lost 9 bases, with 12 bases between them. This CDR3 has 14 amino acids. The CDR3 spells CASSQERVGVPQHF. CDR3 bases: TGCGCCAGCAGCCAAGAGAGGGTTGGTGTGCCCCAGCATTTT.

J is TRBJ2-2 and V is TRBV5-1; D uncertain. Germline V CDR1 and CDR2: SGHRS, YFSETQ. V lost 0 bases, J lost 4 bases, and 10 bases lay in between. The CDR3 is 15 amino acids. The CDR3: CASSLVVLLTGELFF. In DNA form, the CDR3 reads TGCGCCAGCAGCTTGGTGGTTTTACTCACCGGGGAGCTGTTTTTT.

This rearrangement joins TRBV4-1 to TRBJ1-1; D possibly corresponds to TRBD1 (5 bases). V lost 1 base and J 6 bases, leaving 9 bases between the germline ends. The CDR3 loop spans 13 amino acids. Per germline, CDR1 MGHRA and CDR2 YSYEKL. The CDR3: CASSQVRGPEAFF. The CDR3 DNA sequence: TGCGCCAGCAGCCAAGTCCGGGGCCCTGAAGCTTTCTTT.

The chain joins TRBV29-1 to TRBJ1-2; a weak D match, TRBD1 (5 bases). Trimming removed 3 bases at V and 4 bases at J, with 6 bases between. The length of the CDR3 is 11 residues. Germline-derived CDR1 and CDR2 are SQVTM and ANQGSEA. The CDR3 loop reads CSVDRAYGYTF. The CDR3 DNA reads TGCAGCGTTGACAGGGCCTATGGCTACACCTTC. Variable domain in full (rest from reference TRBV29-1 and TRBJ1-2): SAVISQKPSRDICQRGTSLTIQCQVDSQVTMMFWYRQQPGQSLTLIATANQGSEATYESGFVIDKFPISRPNLTFSTLTVSNMSPEDSSIYLCSVDRAYGYTFGSGTRLTVV.

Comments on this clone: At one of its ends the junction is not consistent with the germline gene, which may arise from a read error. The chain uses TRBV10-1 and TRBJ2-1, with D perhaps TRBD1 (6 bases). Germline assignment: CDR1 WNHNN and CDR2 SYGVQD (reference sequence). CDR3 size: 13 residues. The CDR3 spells CASSTGTYSEQFF. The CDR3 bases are TGCGCCAGCAGTACAGGGACCTACAGTGAGCAGTTCTTC.

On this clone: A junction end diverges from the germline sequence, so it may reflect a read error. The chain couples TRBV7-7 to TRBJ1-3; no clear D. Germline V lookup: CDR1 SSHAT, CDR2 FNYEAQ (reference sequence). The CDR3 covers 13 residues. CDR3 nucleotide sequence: TGTGCTAGCAGCCCTGACATGGGAAACACCATATATTTT. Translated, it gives CASSPDMGNTIYF.

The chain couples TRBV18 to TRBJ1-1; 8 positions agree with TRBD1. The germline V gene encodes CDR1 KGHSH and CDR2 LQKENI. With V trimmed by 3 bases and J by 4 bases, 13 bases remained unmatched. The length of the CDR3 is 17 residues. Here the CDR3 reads CASSPTEGQAGITEAFF. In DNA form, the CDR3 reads TGTGCCAGCTCACCTACTGAGGGACAGGCGGGGATCACTGAAGCTTTCTTT.

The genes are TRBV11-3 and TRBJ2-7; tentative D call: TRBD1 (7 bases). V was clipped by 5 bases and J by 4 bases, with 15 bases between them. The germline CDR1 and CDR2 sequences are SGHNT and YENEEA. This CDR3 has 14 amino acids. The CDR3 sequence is CASSKRGTAYEQYF. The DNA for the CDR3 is TGTGCCAGCAGCAAACGGGGGACAGCATACGAGCAGTACTTC.

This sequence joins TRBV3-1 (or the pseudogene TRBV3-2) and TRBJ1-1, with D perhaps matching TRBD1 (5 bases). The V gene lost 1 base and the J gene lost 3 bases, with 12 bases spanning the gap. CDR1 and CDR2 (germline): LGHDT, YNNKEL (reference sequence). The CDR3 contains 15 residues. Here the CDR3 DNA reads TGTGCCAGCAGCCAAGCGGGTAGCAGGGACACTGAAGCTTTCTTT. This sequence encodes CASSQAGSRDTEAFF.

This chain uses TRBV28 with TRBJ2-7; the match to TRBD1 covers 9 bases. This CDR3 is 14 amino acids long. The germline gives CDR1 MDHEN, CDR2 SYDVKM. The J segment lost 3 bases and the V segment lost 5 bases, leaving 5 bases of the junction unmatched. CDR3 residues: CASSNPGQGYEQYF. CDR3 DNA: TGTGCCAGCAGTAATCCGGGACAGGGCTACGAGCAGTACTTC.

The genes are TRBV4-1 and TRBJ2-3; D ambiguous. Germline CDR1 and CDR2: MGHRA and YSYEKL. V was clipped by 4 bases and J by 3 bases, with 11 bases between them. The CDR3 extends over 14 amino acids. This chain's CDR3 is CASSPEPGTDTQYF. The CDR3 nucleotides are TGCGCCAGCAGCCCAGAACCCGGGACAGATACGCAGTATTTT.

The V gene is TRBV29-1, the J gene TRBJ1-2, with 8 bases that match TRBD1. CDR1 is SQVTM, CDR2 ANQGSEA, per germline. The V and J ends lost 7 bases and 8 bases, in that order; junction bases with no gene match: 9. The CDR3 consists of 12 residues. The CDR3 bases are TGCAGCGGGGCGGACAGGGTCGGAGGCTACACCTTC. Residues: CSGADRVGGYTF.

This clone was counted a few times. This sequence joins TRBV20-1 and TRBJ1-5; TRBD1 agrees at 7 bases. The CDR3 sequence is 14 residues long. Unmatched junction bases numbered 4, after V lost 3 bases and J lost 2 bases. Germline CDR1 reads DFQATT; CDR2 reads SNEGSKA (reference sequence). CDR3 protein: CSASSGQGNQPQHF. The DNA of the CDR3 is TGCAGTGCTAGTTCTGGACAGGGCAATCAGCCCCAGCATTTT.

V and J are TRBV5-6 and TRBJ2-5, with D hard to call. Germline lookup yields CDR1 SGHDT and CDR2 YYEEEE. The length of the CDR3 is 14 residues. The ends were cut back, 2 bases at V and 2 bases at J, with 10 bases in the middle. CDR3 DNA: TGTGCCAGCAGCTTTGAGGCAGTTCAAGAGACCCAGTACTTC. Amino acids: CASSFEAVQETQYF.

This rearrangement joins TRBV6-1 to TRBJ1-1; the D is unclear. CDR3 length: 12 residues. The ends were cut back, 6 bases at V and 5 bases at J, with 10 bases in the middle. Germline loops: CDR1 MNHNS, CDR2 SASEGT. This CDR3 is CASSPSGTEAFF. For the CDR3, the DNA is TGTGCCAGCAGCCCGAGCGGGACTGAAGCTTTCTTT.

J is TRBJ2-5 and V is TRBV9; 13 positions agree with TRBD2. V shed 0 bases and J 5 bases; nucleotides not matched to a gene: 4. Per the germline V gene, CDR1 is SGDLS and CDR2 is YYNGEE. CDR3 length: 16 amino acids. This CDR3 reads CASSVAGLAGSETQYF. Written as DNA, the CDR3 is TGTGCCAGCAGCGTAGCGGGACTAGCGGGGTCGGAGACCCAGTACTTC.

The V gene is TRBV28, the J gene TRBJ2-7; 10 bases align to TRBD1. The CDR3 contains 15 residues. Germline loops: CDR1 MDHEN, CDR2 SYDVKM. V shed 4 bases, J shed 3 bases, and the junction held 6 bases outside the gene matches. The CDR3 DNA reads TGTGCCAGCAGTTCAGACAGGGGGCTGCTCTACGAGCAGTACTTC. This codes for CASSSDRGLLYEQYF.

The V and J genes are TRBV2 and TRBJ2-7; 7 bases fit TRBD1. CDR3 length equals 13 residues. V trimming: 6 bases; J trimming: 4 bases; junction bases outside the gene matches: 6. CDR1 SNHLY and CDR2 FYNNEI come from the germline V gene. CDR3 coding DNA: TGTGCCAGCAGATTACAGGGGTTGTACGAGCAGTACTTC. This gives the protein CASRLQGLYEQYF.

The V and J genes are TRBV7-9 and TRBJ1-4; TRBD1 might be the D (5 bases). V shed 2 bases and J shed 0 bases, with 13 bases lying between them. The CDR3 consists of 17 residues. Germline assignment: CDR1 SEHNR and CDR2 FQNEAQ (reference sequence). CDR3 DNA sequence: TGTGCCAGCAGCTTAACGACAGCGGCGGCAACTAATGAAAAACTGTTTTTT. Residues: CASSLTTAAATNEKLFF. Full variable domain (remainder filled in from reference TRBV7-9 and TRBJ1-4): DTGVSQNPRHKITKRGQNVTFRCDPISEHNRLYWYRQTLGQGPEFLTYFQNEAQLEKSRLLSDRFSAERPKGSFSTLEIQRTEQGDSAMYLCASSLTTAAATNEKLFFGSGTQLSVL.